The entry below describes one T cell receptor beta chain. The sample comes from a study of T cells in localized non-small cell lung cancer. CDR1 MGHRA and CDR2 YSYEKL come from the germline V gene. The CDR3 runs to 16 residues. The J segment lost 1 base and the V segment lost 4 bases, leaving 4 bases of the junction unmatched. TCRdb keeps only in-frame clones here, not all; method: immunoSEQ multiplex PCR. The sample holds 130,000 or so clones, around 90% seen once. The V call is TRBV4-1, the J call TRBJ2-2; 9 bases agree with TRBD1. This sequence originates from a female donor older than 55 with stage I lung adenocarcinoma. The source was peripheral blood, collected before any cancer treatment. In nucleotides, the CDR3 is TGCGCCAGCAGCCCGGGACAGGGTTTGAACACCGGGGAGCTGTTTTTT. It encodes CASSPGQGLNTGELFF.